Below are 22 T cell receptor beta chains sequenced from a single sample in a study of OX40 agonist ivuxolimab in advanced cancers. The table came from immunoSEQ multiplex PCR; TCRdb's copy has only in-frame clones and leaves some out. The sample holds tens of thousands of clones; 70% to 90% are singletons and the top ten take around 10%. The source material was CD4+ or CD8+ T cells sorted from blood, sampled in a trial of the OX40 agonist ivuxolimab. The source is an adult with an advanced solid tumor such as melanoma, head and neck, liver or kidney cancer.

Here the CDR3 DNA reads TGTGCCAGCAGCCGAGGACACGGGGGGACCTACAATGAGCAGTTCTTC. This sequence encodes CASSRGHGGTYNEQFF. This rearrangement joins TRBV11-2 to TRBJ2-1; 7 bases are shared with TRBD2. Trimming took 5 bases from V and 2 from J; bases not matched to a gene: 9. In germline, CDR1 is SGHAT, CDR2 FQNNGV. The CDR3 extends over 16 amino acids.

This clone was recorded a few times. In the same sample, other DNA sequences code for this CDR3. This chain connects TRBV27 to TRBJ2-1, with TRBD2 identical over 7 bases. CDR1 is MNHEY and CDR2 is SMNVEV in the germline V gene (reference sequence). The V gene end was trimmed by 6 bases and the J gene end by 4 bases; junction bases not matched to a gene: 6. This CDR3 region has 14 residues. CDR3 sequence: CASSRSGVYNEQFF. The CDR3 coding sequence is TGTGCCAGCAGCCGCAGCGGGGTTTACAATGAGCAGTTCTTC.

This clone has just one count. This chain connects TRBV7-8 to TRBJ2-2, with 14 nucleotides matching TRBD2. Germline-derived CDR1 and CDR2 are SGHVS and FQNEAQ. Trimming cost V 2 bases and J 6 bases; bases outside gene matches: 8. There are 18 residues in the CDR3. The CDR3 sequence: CASSLPGLAGVSSGELFF. The DNA of the CDR3 is TGTGCCAGCAGCTTACCGGGACTAGCGGGAGTTAGTTCCGGGGAGCTGTTTTTT.

The chain couples TRBV7-6 to TRBJ2-3; 7 bases line up with TRBD1. The CDR3 is 16 residues long. V was pared by 2 bases and J by 4 bases, with 9 bases of the junction left unmatched. Germline V gene lookup returns CDR1 SGHVS and CDR2 FNYEAQ. The CDR3 DNA sequence: TGTGCCAGCAGCTTAACCCAGGGGGTAGTCTCAGATACGCAGTATTTT. Encoded protein: CASSLTQGVVSDTQYF.

The chain carries TRBV27 and TRBJ1-1; D is uncertain. The CDR3 totals 14 residues. Germline loops: CDR1 MNHEY, CDR2 SMNVEV (reference sequence). Trimming took 2 bases from V and 0 from J, leaving 7 bases between them. CDR3 in amino acids: CASSLSFLNTEAFF. The CDR3 DNA reads as TGTGCCAGCAGTTTAAGTTTTCTGAACACTGAAGCTTTCTTT.

V gene TRBV9 combines with J gene TRBJ2-1, with D perhaps matching TRBD1 or TRBD2 (5 bases each). Germline CDR1 is SGDLS and CDR2 is YYNGEE. Trimming shortened V by 0 bases and J by 8 bases, and 9 bases separated the two germline ends. The CDR3 sequence is 13 residues long. The CDR3 nucleotides read TGTGCCAGCAGCGTAGAGGGACGGGATGAGCAGTTCTTC. This gives the protein CASSVEGRDEQFF.

The chain recombines TRBV6-5 with TRBJ1-1; weak D call: TRBD1 (5 bases). The CDR3 spans 12 residues. V lost 5 bases and J 7 bases, leaving 11 bases between the germline ends. Germline loops: CDR1 MNHEY, CDR2 SVGAGI. CDR3 DNA: TGTGCCAGCAGTGCCGGGGGGATTGAAGCTTTCTTT. Translating gives CASSAGGIEAFF.

The J gene is TRBJ1-2, the V gene TRBV7-8; D may be TRBD1 (5 bases). From germline, CDR1 is SGHVS and CDR2 FQNEAQ. Trimming removed 5 bases at V and 6 bases at J, with 13 bases between. The CDR3 contains 13 residues. The CDR3 sequence: CASSVVTVDGYTF. In nucleotides, the CDR3 is TGTGCCAGCAGCGTCGTGACAGTCGATGGCTACACCTTC.

CDR3 protein: CASSPGGSNTEAFF. The DNA of the CDR3 is TGTGCCAGCAGCCCAGGGGGTTCAAACACTGAAGCTTTCTTT. V and J are TRBV7-9 and TRBJ1-1, with 7 nucleotides matching TRBD1. The junction had 5 bases not matched to a gene; V was cut back by 5 bases and J by 2 bases. This CDR3 spans 14 amino acids. Germline CDR1 SEHNR, CDR2 FQNEAQ (reference sequence).

The chain uses TRBV5-1 and TRBJ2-1; 7 nucleotides align to TRBD1. The V segment lost 4 bases and the J segment 0 bases; nucleotides outside the gene matches: 4. The CDR3 is made up of 15 amino acids. Per germline, CDR1 SGHRS and CDR2 YFSETQ. This CDR3 is CASSPTGLSYNEQFF. The CDR3 DNA sequence: TGCGCCAGCAGCCCGACAGGGCTCTCCTACAATGAGCAGTTCTTC.

This chain uses TRBV6-5 with TRBJ1-1; a weak D match, TRBD1 (6 bases). Trimming took 0 bases from V and 7 from J, leaving 12 bases between them. There are 14 residues in the CDR3. Germline CDR1 is MNHEY and CDR2 is SVGAGI. The CDR3, as DNA: TGTGCCAGCAGTTACTCTGGGGCAGGGGTTGAAGCTTTCTTT. Translating gives CASSYSGAGVEAFF.

This rearrangement joins TRBV2 to TRBJ2-7, with D perhaps matching TRBD2 (6 bases). The CDR3 extends over 14 amino acids. Germline V CDR1 and CDR2: SNHLY, FYNNEI. V lost 7 bases, J lost 4 bases, and 17 bases lay in between. CDR3 loop: CASTAGRDSYEQYF. The CDR3 DNA follows: TGTGCCAGCACAGCGGGTAGGGACTCGTACGAGCAGTACTTC.

The J gene is TRBJ2-1, the V gene TRBV9, with 8 bases fitting TRBD2. J lost 0 bases, V lost 7 bases, and 12 bases had no gene match. Germline CDR1 and CDR2: SGDLS and YYNGEE. The CDR3 is 17 amino acids. The CDR3 is CASGRAGEGSSYNEQFF. The CDR3 DNA is TGTGCCAGCGGTCGAGCGGGAGAAGGGAGCTCCTACAATGAGCAGTTCTTC.

Here the CDR3 reads CASSLGAGTYNEQFF. CDR3 DNA sequence: TGTGCCAGCAGCTTAGGAGCGGGAACCTACAATGAGCAGTTCTTC. The chain employs TRBV7-2 and TRBJ2-1; 7 positions agree with TRBD2. The CDR3 is 15 residues long. Germline V CDR1 and CDR2: SGHTA, FQGNSA. V lost 1 base to trimming and J lost 2 bases; unmatched junction nucleotides: 2.

This chain links TRBV4-1 with TRBJ2-7; D unclear. The CDR3 is 14 amino acids. In germline, CDR1 is MGHRA, CDR2 YSYEKL. V was clipped by 2 bases and J by 3 bases, with 11 bases between them. In DNA, the CDR3 is TGCGCCAGCAGCCAACATATACTTGGCTACGAGCAGTACTTC. Protein sequence: CASSQHILGYEQYF.

The chain employs TRBV2 and TRBJ1-5; the D is unclear. The CDR3 runs to 13 residues. Deletions cut 3 bases from V and 5 bases from J, with 8 bases between. Germline CDR1 and CDR2: SNHLY and FYNNEI. CDR3 loop: CASSDWVDQPQHF. CDR3 DNA sequence: TGTGCCAGCAGTGATTGGGTAGATCAGCCCCAGCATTTT.

The chain carries TRBV5-4 and TRBJ1-5, with D unresolved. The CDR3 is 13 residues long. Germline lookup yields CDR1 SGHNT and CDR2 YYREEE (reference sequence). Trimming removed 5 bases at V and 0 bases at J, with 6 bases between. CDR3 bases: TGTGCCAGCAGTTATGATAGCAATCAGCCCCAGCATTTT. It translates to CASSYDSNQPQHF.

The V and J genes are TRBV4-1 and TRBJ2-2, with D possibly matching TRBD1 (6 bases). V lost 1 base, J lost 4 bases, and 16 bases lay in between. CDR3 length: 17 residues. CDR1 is MGHRA, CDR2 YSYEKL, per germline. DNA for the CDR3: TGCGCCAGCAGCCAAGCATTCAGTCAGGGGAGCACCGGGGAGCTGTTTTTT. This translates into CASSQAFSQGSTGELFF.

The CDR3: CATSSRTGGQYF. The CDR3 nucleotides read TGTGCCACCAGCAGCCGGACAGGGGGGCAGTACTTC. The rearrangement uses TRBV15 and TRBJ2-7; 10 positions agree with TRBD1. CDR3 length: 12 amino acids. V shed 3 bases, J shed 9 bases, and the junction held 2 bases outside the gene matches. Germline values: CDR1 LNHNV, CDR2 YYDKDF (reference sequence).

The chain carries TRBV5-6 and TRBJ1-1; D ambiguous. The ends were cut back, 4 bases at V and 4 bases at J, with 8 bases in the middle. The V gene's germline CDR1 is SGHDT and CDR2 YYEEEE. The CDR3 is 12 amino acids. The CDR3 region has the DNA TGTGCCAGCAGCGGATACAGCACTGAAGCTTTCTTT. Protein sequence: CASSGYSTEAFF.

This clone was seen once. The J gene is TRBJ1-1, the V gene TRBV15; no definite D call. The ends were cut back, 1 base at V and 3 bases at J, with 12 bases in the middle. Germline V gene sequence: CDR1 LNHNV, CDR2 YYDKDF (reference sequence). The CDR3 totals 15 residues. The CDR3 spells CATSRGPGDYTEAFF. The CDR3, as DNA: TGTGCCACCAGCAGAGGCCCGGGAGATTACACTGAAGCTTTCTTT.

V usage is TRBV27 and J usage is TRBJ1-2; D is unresolved. This CDR3 contains 12 residues. CDR1 MNHEY and CDR2 SMNVEV come from the germline V gene (reference sequence). V was trimmed by 6 bases and J by 3 bases, leaving 8 bases between them. The CDR3 protein is CASRGSYYGYTF. In DNA, the CDR3 is TGTGCCAGCAGGGGGTCTTACTATGGCTACACCTTC.